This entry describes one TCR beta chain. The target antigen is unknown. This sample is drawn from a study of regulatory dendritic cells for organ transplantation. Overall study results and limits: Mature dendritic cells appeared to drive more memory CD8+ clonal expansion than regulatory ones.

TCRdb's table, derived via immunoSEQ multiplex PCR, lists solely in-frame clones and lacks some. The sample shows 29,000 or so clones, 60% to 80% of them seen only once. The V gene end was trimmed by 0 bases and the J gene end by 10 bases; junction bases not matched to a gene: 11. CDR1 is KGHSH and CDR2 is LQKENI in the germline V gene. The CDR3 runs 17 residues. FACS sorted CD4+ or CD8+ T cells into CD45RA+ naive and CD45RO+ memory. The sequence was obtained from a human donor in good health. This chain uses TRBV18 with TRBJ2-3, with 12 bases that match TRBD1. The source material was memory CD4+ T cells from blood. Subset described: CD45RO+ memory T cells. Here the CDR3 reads CASSPPGQGALYFPQYF. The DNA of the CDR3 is TGTGCCAGCTCACCACCGGGACAGGGGGCACTCTACTTCCCGCAGTATTTT.